Below, 19 T cell receptor beta chains from the same sample are listed, as sequenced in a study of cytomegalovirus exposure and HLA in healthy donors. Clones were read by immunoSEQ multiplex PCR, and TCRdb kept only the in-frame ones, dropping some. The data show fewer than 250,000 clones, over 80% seen once. Material for sequencing was PBMCs. The receptors derive from a woman aged 18-35 years in good health and CMV-seronegative.

The V call is TRBV5-3, the J call TRBJ1-1, with TRBD1 matching over 7 bases. TRBV5-3 is recorded as an ORF, its role being uncertain. Germline trimming cut 4 bases from V and 0 bases from J; bases unmatched to any gene: 15. The CDR3 has 18 residues. The CDR3 is CARSPHGLGGGMNTEAFF. CDR3 DNA sequence: TGTGCCAGAAGCCCCCACGGGCTAGGGGGCGGAATGAACACTGAAGCTTTCTTT.

As to this clone: Within the sample, other DNA sequences also encode this same CDR3. V is TRBV30 and J is TRBJ2-7, with D uncertain. The CDR3 length is 15 residues. The germline gives CDR1 GTSNPN, CDR2 SVGIG (reference sequence). V dropped 0 bases and J dropped 0 bases, with 12 bases sitting between them. This CDR3 is CAWSVLLGSSYEQYF. CDR3 DNA: TGTGCCTGGAGTGTACTATTGGGAAGCTCCTACGAGCAGTACTTC.

V gene TRBV10-2 combines with J gene TRBJ1-5; no definite D call. V shed 0 bases and J shed 6 bases, with 9 bases lying between them. The CDR3 is 14 residues long. CDR1 is WSHSY and CDR2 is SAAADI in the germline V gene. As DNA, the CDR3 is TGCGCCAGCAGTGAGTCGTCCAGGTCTCAGCCCCAGCATTTT. Its translation: CASSESSRSQPQHF.

For this clone: The same CDR3 is also encoded by other DNA sequences in this sample. The chain is built from TRBV7-3 and TRBJ1-1; D remains unclear. The CDR3 has 13 residues. Per the germline V gene, CDR1 is SGHTA and CDR2 is FQGTGA. Between the trimmed V and J ends, which lost 0 bases and 1 base, there was a span of 3 bases. The CDR3 DNA is TGTGCCAGCAGCTTAACTTGGAACACTGAAGCTTTCTTT. Translation: CASSLTWNTEAFF.

V and J are TRBV18 and TRBJ1-4; D gene ambiguous. Germline CDR1 is KGHSH and CDR2 is LQKENI. The CDR3 consists of 14 residues. Trimming shortened V by 6 bases and J by 0 bases, and 8 bases separated the two germline ends. This CDR3 reads CASSPITTNEKLFF. CDR3 sequence (DNA): TGTGCCAGCTCCCCAATCACAACTAATGAAAAACTGTTTTTT.

This chain uses TRBV10-2 with TRBJ2-7; D call uncertain. Per germline, CDR1 WSHSY and CDR2 SAAADI. The CDR3 runs to 11 residues. The V and J ends lost 4 bases and 3 bases respectively, with 4 bases between them. CDR3 bases: TGCGCCAGCAGTGGGGGCTACGAGCAGTACTTC. It yields the protein CASSGGYEQYF.

V is TRBV29-1 and J is TRBJ1-1; the D gene is possibly TRBD1 (6 bases). Germline V lookup: CDR1 SQVTM, CDR2 ANQGSEA. Trimming cost V 4 bases and J 1 base, with 13 bases left between them. The CDR3 has 14 residues. The CDR3 region is CSVARTVTNTEAFF. The CDR3 nucleotides are TGCAGCGTTGCGCGGACAGTGACGAACACTGAAGCTTTCTTT.

The rearrangement links TRBV5-1 to TRBJ2-3, with 7 bases aligning to TRBD1. J gave up 1 base and V 4 bases, and 6 bases lay outside the gene matches. The length of the CDR3 is 15 residues. Germline values: CDR1 SGHRS, CDR2 YFSETQ. The CDR3 reads CASSAAGTGTDTQYF. CDR3 sequence (DNA): TGCGCCAGCAGCGCAGCCGGGACAGGCACAGATACGCAGTATTTT.

The J gene is TRBJ2-7, the V gene TRBV6-5; the match to TRBD2 covers 10 bases. After removal of 0 bases from V and 5 bases from J, the junction contained 7 bases not matched to a gene. In germline, CDR1 is MNHEY, CDR2 SVGAGI. This CDR3 has 16 amino acids. The CDR3 sequence is CASSYSPSGGRNEQYF. The CDR3 DNA reads as TGTGCCAGCAGTTACTCGCCTAGCGGGGGCCGGAACGAGCAGTACTTC.

This chain uses TRBV5-1 with TRBJ1-1, with TRBD1 identical over 7 bases. Unmatched junction bases numbered 10, after V lost 3 bases and J lost 8 bases. CDR1 and CDR2 from the germline V gene are SGHRS and YFSETQ. The CDR3 totals 14 residues. Here the CDR3 reads CASSYGTAPPEAFF. The CDR3, as DNA: TGCGCCAGCAGCTATGGGACAGCCCCCCCCGAAGCTTTCTTT.

V and J are TRBV5-1 and TRBJ2-7; tentatively, D is TRBD2 (6 bases). Germline CDR1 SGHRS, CDR2 YFSETQ. Between the trimmed V and J ends, which lost 0 bases and 3 bases, there was a span of 10 bases. The CDR3 covers 14 residues. CDR3 loop: CASSLAGDLYEQYF. The CDR3 DNA follows: TGCGCCAGCAGCTTGGCGGGGGACCTCTACGAGCAGTACTTC. The full variable domain, its missing parts supplied by reference TRBV5-1 and TRBJ2-7, is KAGVTQTPRYLIKTRGQQVTLSCSPISGHRSVSWYQQTPGQGLQFLFEYFSETQRNKGNFPGRFSGRQFSNSRSEMNVSTLELGDSALYLCASSLAGDLYEQYFGPGTRLTVT.

The chain carries TRBV5-1 and TRBJ2-7; maybe TRBD1 (6 bases). CDR3 length: 15 amino acids. The V end was cut by 1 base, the J end by 3 bases, with 14 bases between. Germline values: CDR1 SGHRS, CDR2 YFSETQ. In nucleotides, the CDR3 is TGCGCCAGCAGCTTGTTGGCAGGGGAGAACTACGAGCAGTACTTC. Its translation is CASSLLAGENYEQYF.

The chain has TRBV5-1 and TRBJ2-5; 8 bases line up with TRBD1. Trimming removed 1 base from V and 1 base from J; junction bases left unmatched: 3. The V gene's germline CDR1 is SGHRS and CDR2 YFSETQ. This CDR3 comprises 15 residues. The CDR3 DNA sequence: TGCGCCAGCAGCTTGCCAGGGGGCGTCCAAGAGACCCAGTACTTC. Translated, it gives CASSLPGGVQETQYF.

This chain joins TRBV27 and TRBJ1-2, with 8 bases matching TRBD1. V lost 5 bases, J lost 8 bases, and 13 bases stayed unmatched. The CDR3 covers 15 residues. The germline CDR1 and CDR2 sequences are MNHEY and SMNVEV (reference sequence). CDR3 DNA sequence: TGTGCCAGCAGTCCCAACAGGGGGGGTTCGTTGGGCTACACCTTC. Its translation is CASSPNRGGSLGYTF.

J is TRBJ2-2 and V is TRBV11-2; D is unclear. This CDR3 region has 15 residues. Germline V lookup: CDR1 SGHAT, CDR2 FQNNGV. Deletions cut 3 bases from V and 6 bases from J, with 14 bases between. CDR3 residues: CASSFGRVWAGELFF. The CDR3 nucleotides read TGTGCCAGCAGCTTTGGTAGGGTCTGGGCCGGGGAGCTGTTTTTT.

The chain uses TRBV6-5 and TRBJ2-1; 9 positions agree with TRBD1. The CDR3 consists of 15 residues. V lost 6 bases to trimming and J lost 4 bases; unmatched junction nucleotides: 7. Germline values: CDR1 MNHEY, CDR2 SVGAGI. CDR3 sequence: CASSWDRAIYNEQFF. The DNA of the CDR3 is TGTGCCAGCAGCTGGGACAGGGCCATATACAATGAGCAGTTCTTC.

V usage is TRBV27 and J usage is TRBJ2-7; TRBD2 is a possible D gene (5 bases). Trimming pared 8 bases from V and 0 bases from J, leaving 17 bases between. The germline V gene encodes CDR1 MNHEY and CDR2 SMNVEV (reference sequence). This CDR3 is 15 amino acids long. CDR3 sequence (DNA): TGTGCCAGCGGGCCGGTAGCGCTAAGCTCCTACGAGCAGTACTTC. Translation gives CASGPVALSSYEQYF.

The CDR3 sequence is CASNPTGYNSPLHF. In DNA, the CDR3 is TGTGCCAGCAACCCGACAGGGTACAATTCACCCCTCCACTTT. The chain has TRBV5-6 and TRBJ1-6; 7 bases are shared with TRBD1. V shed 6 bases, J shed 7 bases, and the junction held 7 bases outside the gene matches. The CDR3 length is 14 residues. Germline V gene lookup returns CDR1 SGHDT and CDR2 YYEEEE.

This chain uses TRBV9 with TRBJ2-1, with 8 bases that match TRBD2. The CDR3 is 14 amino acids. V lost 0 bases, J lost 8 bases, and 4 bases stayed unmatched. Germline CDR1 and CDR2: SGDLS and YYNGEE. The CDR3, as DNA: TGTGCCAGCAGCGTAGGGACTAGCAGCGATGAGCAGTTCTTC. Protein: CASSVGTSSDEQFF.